Shown below are 28 T cell receptor beta chains from a single sample sequenced in a study of blood T cell repertoires in COVID-19. Generated by immunoSEQ multiplex PCR, the TCRdb table keeps only in-frame clones and is missing some. The sample holds about 400,000 clones, 89% seen once. The material sequenced was peripheral blood. The receptors come from a man between 40 and 49 years old with acute or convalescent COVID-19.

The chain uses TRBV2 and TRBJ1-1; TRBD1 might be the D (6 bases). The CDR3 extends over 13 amino acids. The ends were cut back, 10 bases at V and 8 bases at J, with 20 bases in the middle. Germline V CDR1 and CDR2: SNHLY, FYNNEI. CDR3 in DNA: TGTGCCATCACCCGCCGGGACAACCGAGAAGCTTTCTTT. It is translated as CAITRRDNREAFF.

This clone was picked up many times. The chain links TRBV4-2 to TRBJ2-3; TRBD1 matches 11 bases. Germline assignment: CDR1 LGHNA and CDR2 YNFKEQ. The CDR3 loop spans 15 amino acids. Germline trimming cut 1 base from V and 4 bases from J; bases unmatched to any gene: 1. The CDR3 DNA reads TGTGCCAGCAGCCAAGGGACAGGGGGCGCAGATACGCAGTATTTT. It is translated as CASSQGTGGADTQYF.

This clone was counted once. This sequence joins TRBV21-1 and TRBJ1-3; TRBD1 was called by the table and not checked on the DNA. TRBV21-1 is annotated as a pseudogene. CDR3 length: 16 amino acids. The CDR3 DNA reads as TGTGCCAGCAGCAAATCGTGCAGGGCCGACGGAAACACCATATATTTT. Its translation is CASSKSCRADGNTIYF.

This clone has only one observation. The gene calls are TRBV10-3 and TRBJ2-1; tentative D call: TRBD2 (5 bases). CDR3 size: 16 residues. Between the trimmed V and J ends, which lost 11 bases and 6 bases, there was a span of 26 bases. Germline V gene sequence: CDR1 ENHRY, CDR2 SYGVKD. CDR3 sequence (DNA): TGTGCCTCGTCACCCAACGAAGCGAGCGGAAGCAATGAGCAGTTCTTC. It codes for CASSPNEASGSNEQFF.

The chain couples TRBV5-4 to TRBJ1-1, with TRBD1 as a possible D gene (6 bases). Germline V gene sequence: CDR1 SGHNT, CDR2 YYREEE (reference sequence). V lost 4 bases to trimming and J lost 5 bases, with 18 bases between them. CDR3 size: 15 residues. The CDR3 protein is CASSLNQGGGTEAFF. CDR3 nucleotides: TGTGCCAGCAGCCTAAACCAGGGAGGGGGTACTGAAGCTTTCTTT.

This clone came up many times. V and J are TRBV28 and TRBJ1-6, with D perhaps TRBD1 (5 bases). This CDR3 is 17 amino acids long. With 5 bases removed from V and 2 bases from J, the gap between germline ends came to 16 bases. Germline values: CDR1 MDHEN, CDR2 SYDVKM. The DNA of the CDR3 is TGTGCCAGCAGTCACTGGGGTCGGGGGGCCTATAATTCACCCCTCCACTTT. This sequence encodes CASSHWGRGAYNSPLHF.

The chain carries TRBV5-5 and TRBJ1-2; no clear D gene. Looked up from germline, CDR1 is SGHKS and CDR2 is YYEKEE (reference sequence). Trimming removed 1 base at V and 4 bases at J, with 8 bases between. The CDR3 consists of 13 residues. The chain's CDR3 is CASSLYLGYGYTF. CDR3 DNA: TGTGCCAGCAGCTTGTACCTCGGCTATGGCTACACCTTC. Using reference TRBV5-5 and TRBJ1-2 for the parts outside the CDR3, the full variable domain is DAGVTQSPTHLIKTRGQQVTLRCSPISGHKSVSWYQQVLGQGPQFIFQYYEKEERGRGNFPDRFSARQFPNYSSELNVNALLLGDSALYLCASSLYLGYGYTFGSGTRLTVV.

The J gene is TRBJ1-4, the V gene TRBV5-4, with D hard to call. Germline V lookup: CDR1 SGHNT, CDR2 YYREEE (reference sequence). Trimming removed 0 bases from V and 3 bases from J, with 6 bases in between. The CDR3 runs to 14 residues. CDR3 sequence reads: CASSLGSANEKLFF. CDR3 DNA: TGTGCCAGCAGCTTGGGGTCAGCTAATGAAAAACTGTTTTTT. Supplemented by reference TRBV5-4 and TRBJ1-4, the full variable domain reads ETGVTQSPTHLIKTRGQQVTLRCSSQSGHNTVSWYQQALGQGPQFIFQYYREEENGRGNFPPRFSGLQFPNYSSELNVNALELDDSALYLCASSLGSANEKLFFGSGTQLSVL.

Here the CDR3 DNA reads TGTGCCAGCAGTCCAGGGCTCACCGGGGAGCTGTTTTTT. It specifies CASSPGLTGELFF. This rearrangement joins TRBV3-1 (or the pseudogene TRBV3-2) to TRBJ2-2; tentatively, D is TRBD1 (5 bases). The V end was cut by 6 bases, the J end by 4 bases, with 9 bases between. There are 13 residues in the CDR3. Germline values: CDR1 LGHDT, CDR2 YNNKEL (reference sequence).

This chain connects TRBV19 to TRBJ1-1; possible D gene TRBD1, 5 bases. Trimming shortened V by 5 bases and J by 6 bases, and 13 bases separated the two germline ends. CDR1 is LNHDA and CDR2 is SQIVND in the germline V gene (reference sequence). The CDR3 totals 13 residues. The CDR3 DNA reads TGTGCCAGTAGTCCGCGTGGGGCGGCTGAAGCTTTCTTT. Its protein is CASSPRGAAEAFF.

The gene calls are TRBV11-3 and TRBJ2-1; 7 bases map to TRBD2. The CDR3 runs to 16 residues. The V segment lost 5 bases and the J segment 5 bases; nucleotides outside the gene matches: 12. The germline V gene has CDR1 SGHNT and CDR2 YENEEA. The chain's CDR3 is CASSRFGGSENNEQFF. In DNA form, the CDR3 reads TGTGCCAGCAGCCGCTTCGGCGGGAGTGAGAACAATGAGCAGTTCTTC.

This clone was found once. V gene TRBV2 combines with J gene TRBJ1-1; D unclear. This CDR3 has 13 residues. Germline CDR1 and CDR2: SNHLY and FYNNEI. Trimming cost V 2 bases and J 7 bases, with 11 bases left between them. In nucleotides, the CDR3 is TGTGCCAGCAGTGAAAGCGGCGGAAGTGAAGCTTTCTTT. Its protein product is CASSESGGSEAFF.

The chain uses TRBV19 and TRBJ2-1, with 9 nucleotides matching TRBD1. The CDR3 is made up of 15 amino acids. V trimming: 6 bases; J trimming: 2 bases; junction bases outside the gene matches: 5. The V gene's germline CDR1 is LNHDA and CDR2 SQIVND (reference sequence). The CDR3 loop is CASRIRTGAYNEQFF. The CDR3 DNA follows: TGTGCCAGTAGAATACGGACAGGGGCCTACAATGAGCAGTTCTTC.

This clone was recorded once. The V call is TRBV14, the J call TRBJ2-1, with TRBD1 identical over 8 bases. The V segment lost 3 bases and the J segment 7 bases; nucleotides outside the gene matches: 5. Germline lookup yields CDR1 SGHDN and CDR2 FVKESK. The CDR3 runs 14 residues. The CDR3 reads CASSQGDRGNEQFF. CDR3 in DNA: TGTGCCAGCAGCCAGGGCGACAGGGGAAATGAGCAGTTCTTC.

The chain uses TRBV9 and TRBJ1-2; the D is unclear. The germline gives CDR1 SGDLS, CDR2 YYNGEE. The CDR3 length is 15 residues. The V gene lost 0 bases and the J gene lost 2 bases, with 11 bases spanning the gap. CDR3: CASSVGLGVNYGYTF. CDR3 DNA: TGTGCCAGCAGCGTAGGATTGGGCGTCAACTATGGCTACACCTTC.

This chain uses TRBV9 with TRBJ2-1; 12 positions agree with TRBD2. The CDR3 length is 17 residues. Germline V gives CDR1 SGDLS, CDR2 YYNGEE. V was pared by 4 bases and J by 6 bases, with 11 bases of the junction left unmatched. In nucleotides, the CDR3 is TGTGCCAGCAGCACACGCTCACTAGCGGGGGGTCTCAATGAGCAGTTCTTC. Translating gives CASSTRSLAGGLNEQFF. The whole variable domain, remainder taken from reference TRBV9 and TRBJ2-1, is DSGVTQTPKHLITATGQRVTLRCSPRSGDLSVYWYQQSLDQGLQFLIQYYNGEERAKGNILERFSAQQFPDLHSELNLSSLELGDSALYFCASSTRSLAGGLNEQFFGPGTRLTVL.

The V and J genes are TRBV7-2 and TRBJ2-3, with unresolved D. The CDR3 consists of 15 residues. CDR1 is SGHTA, CDR2 FQGNSA, per germline. V lost 1 base, J lost 2 bases, and 10 bases lay in between. The CDR3 DNA sequence: TGTGCCAGCAGCTTAGTGGCTAGACCCACAGATACGCAGTATTTT. Translated: CASSLVARPTDTQYF.

The rearrangement joins TRBV19 to TRBJ2-1; TRBD1 might be the D (6 bases). V lost 7 bases and J lost 8, with 27 bases in between. Germline V gene data show CDR1 as LNHDA and CDR2 as SQIVND (reference sequence). The CDR3 covers 17 residues. The CDR3: CASIVRQSGARSDEQFF. CDR3 nucleotides: TGTGCCAGTATCGTTCGGCAATCAGGGGCAAGGAGCGATGAGCAGTTCTTC.

This clone was seen many times. The genes are TRBV3-1 (or the pseudogene TRBV3-2) and TRBJ1-2, with TRBD1 matching 10 bases. CDR3 length: 14 amino acids. V lost 3 bases, J lost 8 bases, and 6 bases stayed unmatched. The germline V gene encodes CDR1 LGHDT and CDR2 YNNKEL (reference sequence). CDR3 in amino acids: CASSHTDRGRGYTF. The CDR3 DNA follows: TGTGCCAGCAGCCACACCGACAGGGGGCGCGGCTACACCTTC.

The V and J genes are TRBV23-1 and TRBJ1-2, with D hard to call. TRBV23-1 is sorted into the ORF group, with uncertain function. The V end lost 0 bases, the J end lost 6 bases, and 17 bases lay between the germline ends. CDR3 length: 16 residues. CDR3 in DNA: TGCGCCAGCAGTCAATCGTGGGAGACAACTTACGATGGCTACACCTTC. The encoded protein is CASSQSWETTYDGYTF.

This chain joins TRBV4-1 and TRBJ1-3; D perhaps matches TRBD1 (5 bases). CDR3 size: 17 residues. CDR1 is MGHRA and CDR2 is YSYEKL in the germline V gene. V was shortened by 5 bases and J by 5 bases, with 22 bases between the two germline ends. The CDR3 loop is CASSTDPMQGLRNTIYF. CDR3 nucleotides: TGCGCCAGCAGCACCGATCCTATGCAGGGTCTGAGAAACACCATATATTTT.

V is TRBV2 and J is TRBJ1-1; D is uncertain. With 8 bases removed from V and 3 bases from J, the gap between germline ends came to 19 bases. Per germline, CDR1 SNHLY and CDR2 FYNNEI. This CDR3 is built from 15 residues. CDR3 bases: TGTGCCAGCTCGGGTCTCGAGGCCGAGGACACTGAAGCTTTCTTT. Translating it yields CASSGLEAEDTEAFF.

The V and J genes are TRBV2 and TRBJ2-3, with D perhaps TRBD2 (6 bases). The CDR3 is 12 residues long. Germline V gene sequence: CDR1 SNHLY, CDR2 FYNNEI. Trimming took 7 bases from V and 6 from J, leaving 11 bases between them. CDR3 in DNA: TGTGCCAGCACAGGAGGGGACGATACGCAGTATTTT. It specifies CASTGGDDTQYF.

The chain is built from TRBV4-1 and TRBJ2-7; D may be TRBD2 (6 bases). The CDR3 totals 17 residues. V lost 2 bases and J lost 0, with 17 bases in between. Germline V lookup: CDR1 MGHRA, CDR2 YSYEKL. The DNA for the CDR3 is TGCGCCAGCAGCCAACCCCCCGGGGGAGGAGGCTCCTACGAGCAGTACTTC. It translates to CASSQPPGGGGSYEQYF.

In its sample, this clone was seen once. This chain connects TRBV25-1 to TRBJ1-4; possible D gene TRBD1, 6 bases. V was clipped by 7 bases and J by 6 bases, with 15 bases between them. Germline CDR1 and CDR2: MGHDK and SYGVNS. The CDR3 spans 14 residues. For the CDR3, the DNA is TGTGCCAGCAACGGAGCGGGGACACATGAAAAACTGTTTTTT. Translation gives CASNGAGTHEKLFF.

The DNA of the CDR3 is TGTGCCAGCGGCGGGTTTTTAAACGAGCAGTACTTC. The encoded protein is CASGGFLNEQYF. The chain has TRBV28 and TRBJ2-7, with TRBD2 as a possible D gene (5 bases). The CDR3 extends over 12 amino acids. Germline-derived CDR1 and CDR2 are MDHEN and SYDVKM. The V gene lost 8 bases and the J gene lost 5 bases, with 13 bases spanning the gap.

This clone was picked up one time. The gene calls are TRBV27 and TRBJ1-2; D is perhaps TRBD1 (6 bases). Germline V CDR1 and CDR2: MNHEY, SMNVEV (reference sequence). The CDR3 runs 14 residues. Trimming removed 6 bases at V and 4 bases at J, with 15 bases between. The CDR3 protein is CASSRAGEGYGYTF. The DNA of the CDR3 is TGTGCCAGCAGCCGTGCAGGGGAGGGCTATGGCTACACCTTC.

The rearrangement links TRBV28 to TRBJ2-7; 8 nucleotides align to TRBD1. The CDR3 is 14 amino acids. In germline, CDR1 is MDHEN, CDR2 SYDVKM. With V trimmed by 6 bases and J by 5 bases, 9 bases remained unmatched. The CDR3 region is CASSRPGQAHEQYF. Here the CDR3 DNA reads TGTGCCAGCAGCCGACCGGGACAGGCCCACGAGCAGTACTTC.